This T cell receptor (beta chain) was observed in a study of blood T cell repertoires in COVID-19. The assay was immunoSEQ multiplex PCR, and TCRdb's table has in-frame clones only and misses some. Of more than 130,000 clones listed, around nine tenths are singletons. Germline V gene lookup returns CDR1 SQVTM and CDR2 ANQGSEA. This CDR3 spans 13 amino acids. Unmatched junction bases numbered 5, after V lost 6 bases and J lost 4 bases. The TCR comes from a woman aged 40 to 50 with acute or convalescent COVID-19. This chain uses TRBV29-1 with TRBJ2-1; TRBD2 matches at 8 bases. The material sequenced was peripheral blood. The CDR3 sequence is CSVIRGGYNEQFF. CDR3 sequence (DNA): TGCAGCGTCATCCGGGGGGGTTACAATGAGCAGTTCTTC.